This T cell receptor (beta chain) was captured in a study of cytomegalovirus exposure and HLA in healthy donors. Comments on this clone: The antigen is not known.

Profiling relied on immunoSEQ multiplex PCR, and the TCRdb table lists in-frame clones only, not all of them. In the table there are roughly 150,000 clones, around 90% of which are singletons. Germline loops: CDR1 SGHVS, CDR2 FNYEAQ. The V end lost 0 bases, the J end lost 10 bases, and 9 bases lay between the germline ends. The CDR3 covers 12 residues. General study results and limits: Cytomegalovirus-associated TCR beta chains were listed, numbering some 150. While the bulk of TCR sequences proved rare, some public TCRs turned up in many donors.

These donors were members of the roughly 120-subject validation cohort, a group separate from the roughly 670-subject first cohort. The specimen sequenced was PBMCs. The J gene is TRBJ1-1, the V gene TRBV7-6; no clear D gene. This clonotype was sampled from a woman under 30 in good health and CMV-seropositive. This CDR3 is CASSLAGSVAFF. CDR3 DNA sequence: TGTGCCAGCAGCTTAGCCGGGTCTGTAGCTTTCTTT.